This T cell receptor beta chain was identified during a study of patients and donors after allogeneic stem cell transplantation. From the RT-PCR reads, TCRdb called clonotypes with MiXCR, one entry per CDR3 protein. The sample holds around 17,000 distinct CDR3 sequences; approximately 30% are singletons and the top ten take around 39%. This TCR was recovered from a human donor who was either an allogeneic HSCT recipient or a stem cell or donor lymphocyte infusion donor (not recorded which). It is not recorded whose cells these are; they may come from a transplant donor. Sequenced: blood, either unsorted or a sorted T cell fraction (not recorded which).

CDR3 sequence: CASSRTGVPDTQYF. CDR3 sequence (DNA): TGTGCCAGCAGCAGGACAGGGGTCCCAGATACGCAGTATTTT. The chain uses TRBV12-3 or TRBV12-4 and TRBJ2-3, with 9 bases fitting TRBD1. This CDR3 is built from 14 residues. The V and J ends lost 6 bases and 4 bases, in that order; junction bases with no gene match: 5.